The clone carrying this T cell receptor beta chain was seen a handful of times. Its cognate antigen is unknown. This specimen belongs to a study of T cell repertoires in cytomegalovirus infection. Study in general: Both recently identified HLA-C-restricted and well-studied HLA-B-restricted CMV epitopes were used in the study. Public TCR beta signatures were indicative of both CMV infection and a matching HLA type.

TCRdb ran MiXCR on the reads and lists one entry per CDR3 protein. The sample lists roughly 90,000 distinct CDR3 sequences; roughly a quarter were seen once. Study-wide findings and caveats: In two of eight donors, the top clonotype was HLA-C-restricted CMV-specific. Adding up the frequency of public TCR beta families identified people who carried CMV plus the relevant HLA.

V gave up 0 bases and J gave up 0 bases, with 9 bases separating them. CDR1 and CDR2 (germline): SNHLY, FYNNEI. CDR3 size: 15 residues. The chain couples TRBV2 to TRBJ2-7; no clear D gene. The source is a human donor in good health (CMV status not recorded). Some clones in this sample may be carry-over from other donors' samples. The sample was CD8+ T cells from cultured PBMCs, taken from culture after CMV antigen stimulation. CDR3 region: CASSEALSNSYEQYF. In DNA, the CDR3 is TGTGCCAGCAGTGAAGCGCTAAGTAACTCCTACGAGCAGTACTTC.